This T cell receptor (beta chain) originates from a study of blood T cell repertoires in COVID-19. At the level of the study: T cells, B-cell-depleted T cells, or PBMCs supplied cDNA or gDNA.

This table comes from immunoSEQ multiplex PCR, and its TCRdb copy is limited to in-frame clones, with some not included. The sample contains fewer than 350,000 clones, about 87% of which appear only once. Seattle's cohort entered during active infection and was followed longitudinally. This clone was detected once. CDR1 and CDR2 from the germline V gene are MRHNA and SNTAGT. V was trimmed by 0 bases and J by 12 bases, leaving 13 bases between them. The CDR3 length is 13 residues. The chain is built from TRBV6-4 and TRBJ2-3, with D perhaps matching TRBD1 (5 bases). This clonotype was sampled from a man aged 25 to 40 with COVID-19, enrolled during active disease. What was sequenced was peripheral blood. For the CDR3, the DNA is TGTGCCAGCAGTGACTCGCTAGGGGCGAATCAGTATTTT. It codes for CASSDSLGANQYF.